A single sample gave rise to the 26 T cell receptor beta chains below, sequenced in a study of T cell changes during pregnancy in multiple sclerosis. The repertoire was sequenced with immunoSEQ multiplex PCR; TCRdb's copy has only in-frame clones and lacks some. Of some 100,000 clones detected, 85% to 95% appear once; the ten largest clones hold around 1.2%. Source: peripheral blood, taken in the second trimester of pregnancy. All receptors come from a female donor with multiple sclerosis, enrolled in a pregnancy study.

The CDR3 DNA sequence: TGTGCCAGCACCGCACAGGGGGCGCCCTACAATGAGCAGTTCTTC. Its translation: CASTAQGAPYNEQFF. The V call is TRBV2, the J call TRBJ2-1, with 9 bases fitting TRBD1. The CDR3 spans 15 residues. Germline V gives CDR1 SNHLY, CDR2 FYNNEI. The J segment lost 2 bases and the V segment lost 7 bases, leaving 6 bases of the junction unmatched.

The chain joins TRBV14 to TRBJ2-3; maybe TRBD2 (6 bases). Per the germline V gene, CDR1 is SGHDN and CDR2 is FVKESK. The CDR3 loop spans 16 amino acids. V gave up 0 bases and J gave up 1 base, with 11 bases separating them. The CDR3 region has the DNA TGTGCCAGCAGCCAAGACGGCGGGGTGGGCACAGATACGCAGTATTTT. It translates to CASSQDGGVGTDTQYF.

The V call is TRBV7-6, the J call TRBJ1-4; 8 bases are a match to TRBD1. This CDR3 is built from 14 residues. In germline, CDR1 is SGHVS, CDR2 FNYEAQ. Losses at the gene ends were 3 bases for V and 10 bases for J; bases not matched to a gene: 7. The CDR3 DNA follows: TGTGCCAGCAGCTTCCTAACCGACAGGGGAAAACTGTTTTTT. Translating it yields CASSFLTDRGKLFF.

The gene calls are TRBV15 and TRBJ1-1; possible D gene TRBD1, 5 bases. CDR3 length: 16 amino acids. Germline CDR1 and CDR2: LNHNV and YYDKDF (reference sequence). With 3 bases removed from V and 3 bases from J, the gap between germline ends came to 17 bases. DNA for the CDR3: TGTGCCACCAGCAGTGACCTGGGCGCAGGGTACACTGAAGCTTTCTTT. Translated, it gives CATSSDLGAGYTEAFF.

V and J are TRBV5-1 and TRBJ2-7, with 7 positions matching TRBD2. In germline, CDR1 is SGHRS, CDR2 YFSETQ. The CDR3 totals 13 residues. With V trimmed by 0 bases and J by 7 bases, 4 bases remained unmatched. As DNA, the CDR3 is TGCGCCAGCAGCTTGGTCCAGGGAGGGGAGCAGTACTTC. It translates to CASSLVQGGEQYF.

The chain is built from TRBV11-2 and TRBJ1-1, with TRBD1 identical over 8 bases. This CDR3 is 14 amino acids long. The germline V gene encodes CDR1 SGHAT and CDR2 FQNNGV. Losses at the gene ends were 7 bases for V and 6 bases for J; bases not matched to a gene: 10. The CDR3 nucleotides are TGTGCCAGCACCGTCAGGGGGCTCGGCGCTGAAGCTTTCTTT. Translated, it gives CASTVRGLGAEAFF.

The chain carries TRBV6-5 and TRBJ1-1; D is undetermined. V lost 5 bases to trimming and J lost 4 bases, with 14 bases between them. CDR1 is MNHEY, CDR2 SVGAGI, per germline. CDR3 size: 14 residues. In DNA form, the CDR3 reads TGTGCCAGCAGTCTCGACGGAGATTTCACTGAAGCTTTCTTT. This sequence encodes CASSLDGDFTEAFF.

The chain is built from TRBV18 and TRBJ1-2, with a tentative D call TRBD1 (5 bases). Trimming pared 2 bases from V and 3 bases from J, leaving 7 bases between. The V gene's germline CDR1 is KGHSH and CDR2 LQKENI. The CDR3 is 13 residues long. CDR3 amino acids: CASSPVGDYGYTF. The DNA for the CDR3 is TGTGCCAGCTCACCAGTAGGGGACTATGGCTACACCTTC.

The chain has TRBV28 and TRBJ2-7, with unresolved D. The CDR3 extends over 13 amino acids. The germline gives CDR1 MDHEN, CDR2 SYDVKM. V dropped 3 bases and J dropped 3 bases, with 9 bases sitting between them. The DNA of the CDR3 is TGTGCCAGCAGTTTGAGCGTCGGCTACGAGCAGTACTTC. It codes for CASSLSVGYEQYF.

The chain couples TRBV6-5 to TRBJ1-4; 7 positions match TRBD1. This CDR3 has 15 residues. Germline lookup yields CDR1 MNHEY and CDR2 SVGAGI. V shed 0 bases and J 4 bases; nucleotides not matched to a gene: 2. The CDR3 DNA follows: TGTGCCAGCAGTTACTCCGGGACAGTTAATGAAAAACTGTTTTTT. Translation gives CASSYSGTVNEKLFF.

This chain joins TRBV28 and TRBJ2-5, with 12 bases aligning to TRBD2. The CDR3 sequence is 16 residues long. The ends lost 1 base at V and 4 bases at J; junction bases unmatched: 4. The germline gives CDR1 MDHEN, CDR2 SYDVKM. The CDR3 is CASSLSSGGDRETQYF. CDR3 in DNA: TGTGCCAGCAGTTTATCTAGCGGGGGGGATAGAGAGACCCAGTACTTC. Variable domain in full (rest from reference TRBV28 and TRBJ2-5): DVKVTQSSRYLVKRTGEKVFLECVQDMDHENMFWYRQDPGLGLRLIYFSYDVKMKEKGDIPEGYSVSREKKERFSLILESASTNQTSMYLCASSLSSGGDRETQYFGPGTRLLVL.

This clone was seen once. This chain's CDR3 is CASSADRGHEEQYF. The CDR3 DNA reads as TGTGCCAGCAGCGCGGACAGGGGTCACGAGGAGCAGTACTTC. This sequence joins TRBV2 and TRBJ2-7, with 9 bases that match TRBD1. The CDR3 covers 14 residues. The V gene end was trimmed by 6 bases and the J gene end by 7 bases; junction bases not matched to a gene: 10. Looked up from germline, CDR1 is SNHLY and CDR2 is FYNNEI.

This clone appeared a single time. The chain combines TRBV10-3 with TRBJ1-1; D is possibly TRBD1 (5 bases). Trimming took 6 bases from V and 3 from J, leaving 17 bases between them. The CDR3 length is 15 residues. In germline, CDR1 is ENHRY, CDR2 SYGVKD. The CDR3 is CAIREGDRVDTEAFF. Here the CDR3 DNA reads TGTGCCATCAGAGAGGGCGACAGAGTGGACACTGAAGCTTTCTTT.

This clone showed up just a few times. The genes are TRBV4-1 and TRBJ2-2, with D unresolved. Per germline, CDR1 MGHRA and CDR2 YSYEKL. The V end was cut by 5 bases, the J end by 2 bases, with 6 bases between. This CDR3 spans 13 amino acids. The CDR3 DNA follows: TGCGCCAGCAGCAAGACAAACACCGGGGAGCTGTTTTTT. Translating gives CASSKTNTGELFF.

The genes are TRBV9 and TRBJ2-1; 8 bases line up with TRBD1. CDR1 and CDR2 from the germline V gene are SGDLS and YYNGEE. The CDR3 has 17 amino acids. The V segment lost 10 bases and the J segment 4 bases; nucleotides outside the gene matches: 19. The CDR3 DNA follows: TGTGCCGTCACGGAGCAGGGGGCAACTTCAATTTACAATGAGCAGTTCTTC. The encoded protein is CAVTEQGATSIYNEQFF.

This clone was seen just once. J is TRBJ1-1 and V is TRBV7-8; no reliable D call. V lost 7 bases to trimming and J lost 1 base, with 13 bases between them. There are 14 residues in the CDR3. In germline, CDR1 is SGHVS, CDR2 FQNEAQ. CDR3 region: CASNKFTANTEAFF. Written as DNA, the CDR3 is TGTGCCAGCAACAAATTCACAGCGAACACTGAAGCTTTCTTT.

V and J are TRBV9 and TRBJ2-7, with 7 bases lining up with TRBD2. This CDR3 comprises 16 residues. Germline V gene lookup returns CDR1 SGDLS and CDR2 YYNGEE. J lost 2 bases, V lost 4 bases, and 12 bases had no gene match. In DNA form, the CDR3 reads TGTGCCAGCAGCCCACCGGGGGGAGGTGGAACCTACGAGCAGTACTTC. Its translation is CASSPPGGGGTYEQYF.

This chain uses TRBV6-5 with TRBJ2-5; TRBD1 agrees at 9 bases. The CDR3 length is 13 residues. The V and J ends lost 6 bases and 5 bases, in that order; junction bases with no gene match: 4. CDR1 and CDR2 (germline): MNHEY, SVGAGI. The chain's CDR3 is CASRRTGAETQYF. The DNA for the CDR3 is TGTGCCAGCAGAAGGACAGGGGCTGAGACCCAGTACTTC.

The chain links TRBV10-3 to TRBJ1-2; D is unresolved. V shed 4 bases and J shed 3 bases, with 6 bases lying between them. Germline-derived CDR1 and CDR2 are ENHRY and SYGVKD. This CDR3 comprises 12 residues. CDR3 in amino acids: CAISGVDYGYTF. CDR3 DNA sequence: TGTGCCATCAGTGGAGTAGACTATGGCTACACCTTC.

This chain uses TRBV2 with TRBJ2-3, with 12 bases fitting TRBD2. The CDR3 consists of 16 residues. The V segment lost 5 bases and the J segment 2 bases; nucleotides outside the gene matches: 5. CDR1 and CDR2 (germline): SNHLY, FYNNEI. This chain's CDR3 is CASSPGLAGNTDTQYF. CDR3 nucleotide sequence: TGTGCCAGCAGTCCCGGACTAGCGGGGAACACAGATACGCAGTATTTT.

The V gene is TRBV6-1, the J gene TRBJ2-7; D possibly corresponds to TRBD2 (6 bases). Trimming removed 2 bases at V and 6 bases at J, with 17 bases between. CDR1 and CDR2 (germline): MNHNS, SASEGT. This CDR3 contains 15 residues. CDR3 residues: CASSESGLLRGEQYF. Written as DNA, the CDR3 is TGTGCCAGCAGTGAAAGCGGACTACTAAGGGGCGAGCAGTACTTC.

The V and J genes are TRBV11-2 and TRBJ1-1; D unclear. V was pared by 1 base and J by 5 bases, with 11 bases between. CDR3 length: 14 residues. Germline CDR1 is SGHAT and CDR2 is FQNNGV. The DNA of the CDR3 is TGTGCCAGCAGCTTAGCCTTTGCGGTAACTGAAGCTTTCTTT. Protein sequence: CASSLAFAVTEAFF. Using reference TRBV11-2 and TRBJ1-1 for the parts outside the CDR3, the full variable domain is EAGVAQSPRYKIIEKRQSVAFWCNPISGHATLYWYQQILGQGPKLLIQFQNNGVVDDSQLPKDRFSAERLKGVDSTLKIQPAKLEDSAVYLCASSLAFAVTEAFFGQGTRLTVV.

The chain is built from TRBV7-8 and TRBJ1-2, with 7 bases identical to TRBD1. CDR1 is SGHVS, CDR2 FQNEAQ, per germline. After removal of 5 bases from V and 0 bases from J, the junction contained 6 bases not matched to a gene. This CDR3 has 15 amino acids. The chain's CDR3 is CASSTWTGANYGYTF. In DNA, the CDR3 is TGTGCCAGCAGCACCTGGACAGGAGCTAACTATGGCTACACCTTC.

The rearrangement links TRBV5-4 to TRBJ2-7; D may be TRBD1 (6 bases). The V and J ends lost 4 bases and 6 bases respectively, with 14 bases between them. The CDR3 is 13 residues long. The germline V gene has CDR1 SGHNT and CDR2 YYREEE (reference sequence). In DNA, the CDR3 is TGTGCCAGCAGCGTGGACAGCCTCGGCGAGCAGTACTTC. As protein: CASSVDSLGEQYF.

The J gene is TRBJ2-1, the V gene TRBV9, with TRBD2 matching over 7 bases. The germline gives CDR1 SGDLS, CDR2 YYNGEE. Germline trimming cut 5 bases from V and 1 base from J; bases unmatched to any gene: 15. The CDR3 is made up of 18 amino acids. The CDR3 nucleotides read TGTGCCAGCAGTATGGGACTATCTGGGCTAGGGTCCTACAATGAGCAGTTCTTC. Its protein product is CASSMGLSGLGSYNEQFF.

The chain employs TRBV2 and TRBJ1-1; 9 nucleotides agree with TRBD1. Losses at the gene ends were 4 bases for V and 1 base for J; bases not matched to a gene: 1. This CDR3 is built from 14 residues. CDR1 is SNHLY and CDR2 is FYNNEI in the germline V gene. This CDR3 reads CASSVDRGNTEAFF. The CDR3 nucleotides are TGTGCCAGCAGTGTGGACAGGGGGAACACTGAAGCTTTCTTT.